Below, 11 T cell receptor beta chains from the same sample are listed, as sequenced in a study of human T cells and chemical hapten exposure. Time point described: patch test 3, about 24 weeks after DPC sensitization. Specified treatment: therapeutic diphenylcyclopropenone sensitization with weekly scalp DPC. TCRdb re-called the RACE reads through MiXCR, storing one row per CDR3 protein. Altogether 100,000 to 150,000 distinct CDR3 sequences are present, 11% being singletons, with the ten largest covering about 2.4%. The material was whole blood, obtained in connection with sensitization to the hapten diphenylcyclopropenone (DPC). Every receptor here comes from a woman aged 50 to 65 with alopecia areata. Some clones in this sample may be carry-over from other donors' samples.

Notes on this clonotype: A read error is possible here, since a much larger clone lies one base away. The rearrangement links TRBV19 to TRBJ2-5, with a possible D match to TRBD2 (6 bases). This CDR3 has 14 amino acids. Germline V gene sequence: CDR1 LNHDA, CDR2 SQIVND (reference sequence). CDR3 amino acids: CASSMRGGGETKYF. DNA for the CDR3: TGTGCCAGTAGTATGAGGGGAGGAGGAGAGACCAAGTACTTC.

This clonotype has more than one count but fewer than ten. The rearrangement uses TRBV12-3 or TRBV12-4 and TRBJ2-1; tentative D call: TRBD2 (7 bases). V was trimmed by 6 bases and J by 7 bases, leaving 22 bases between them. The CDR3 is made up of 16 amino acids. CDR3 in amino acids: CASRRSGGGRGNEQFF. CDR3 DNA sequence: TGTGCCAGCAGGAGGTCTGGGGGGGGGAGGGGGAATGAGCAGTTCTTC.

This CDR3 reads CASRETNLGEQFF. As DNA, the CDR3 is TGTGCCAGCAGAGAGACTAACCTGGGTGAGCAGTTCTTC. The rearrangement joins TRBV14 to TRBJ2-1, with D possibly being TRBD2 (5 bases). Looked up from germline, CDR1 is SGHDN and CDR2 is FVKESK. The CDR3 is 13 amino acids. Trimming stripped 6 bases from V and 9 bases from J, with 15 bases between.

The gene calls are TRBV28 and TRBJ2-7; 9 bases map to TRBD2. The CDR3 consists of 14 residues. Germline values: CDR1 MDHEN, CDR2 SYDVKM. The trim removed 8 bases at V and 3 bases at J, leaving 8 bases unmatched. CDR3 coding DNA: TGTGCCAGCGGCCCCAGCGGGGGGCGCTACGAGCAGTACTTC. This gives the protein CASGPSGGRYEQYF.

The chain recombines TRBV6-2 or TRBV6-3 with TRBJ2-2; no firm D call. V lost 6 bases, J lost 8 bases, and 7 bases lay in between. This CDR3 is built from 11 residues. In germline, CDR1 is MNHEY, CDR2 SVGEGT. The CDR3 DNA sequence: TGTGCCAGCAGGCGGTTAGGGGAGCTGTTTTTT. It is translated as CASRRLGELFF.

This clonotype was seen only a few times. Here the CDR3 DNA reads TGTGCCAGCAGTTACTCGTGGGATTCCTACGAGCAGTACTTC. This gives the protein CASSYSWDSYEQYF. The chain combines TRBV6-5 with TRBJ2-7; no clear D gene. V was cut by 0 bases and J by 1 base, with 7 bases left in between. The CDR3 totals 14 residues. Germline CDR1 is MNHEY and CDR2 is SVGAGI.

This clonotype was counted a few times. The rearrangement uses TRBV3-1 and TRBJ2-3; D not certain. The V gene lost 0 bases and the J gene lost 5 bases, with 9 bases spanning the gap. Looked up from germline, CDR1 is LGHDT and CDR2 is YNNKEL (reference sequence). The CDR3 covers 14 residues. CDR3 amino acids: CASSQDQSRDTQYF. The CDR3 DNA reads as TGTGCCAGCAGCCAAGATCAAAGTAGAGATACGCAGTATTTT.

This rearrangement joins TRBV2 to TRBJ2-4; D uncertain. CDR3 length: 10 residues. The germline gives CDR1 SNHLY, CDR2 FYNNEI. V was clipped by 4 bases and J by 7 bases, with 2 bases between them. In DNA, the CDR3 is TGTGCCAGCAGTGGGAACATTCAGTACTTC. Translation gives CASSGNIQYF.

CDR3 protein: CASSLTGGAGTDTQYF. The CDR3 bases are TGTGCCAGCAGCCTCACAGGGGGCGCGGGGACAGATACGCAGTATTTT. The chain links TRBV3-1 to TRBJ2-3; 9 nucleotides align to TRBD1. V dropped 4 bases and J dropped 3; count of bases not matched to a gene: 8. Germline V gene sequence: CDR1 LGHDT, CDR2 YNNKEL (reference sequence). The CDR3 has 16 residues.

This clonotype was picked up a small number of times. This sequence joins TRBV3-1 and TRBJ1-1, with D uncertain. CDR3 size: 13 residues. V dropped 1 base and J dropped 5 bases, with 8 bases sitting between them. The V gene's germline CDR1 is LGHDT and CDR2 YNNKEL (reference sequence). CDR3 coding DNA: TGTGCCAGCAGCCAAGCGGGTCGGACTGAAGCTTTCTTT. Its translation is CASSQAGRTEAFF.

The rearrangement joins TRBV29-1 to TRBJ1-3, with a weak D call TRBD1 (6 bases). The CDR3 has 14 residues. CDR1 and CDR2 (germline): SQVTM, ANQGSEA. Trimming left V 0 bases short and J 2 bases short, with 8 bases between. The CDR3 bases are TGCAGCGTTGAAGACAGGGGAGCTGGAAACACCATATATTTT. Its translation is CSVEDRGAGNTIYF. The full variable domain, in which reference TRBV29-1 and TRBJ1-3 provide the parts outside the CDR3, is SAVISQKPSRDICQRGTSLTIQCQVDSQVTMMFWYRQQPGQSLTLIATANQGSEATYESGFVIDKFPISRPNLTFSTLTVSNMSPEDSSIYLCSVEDRGAGNTIYFGEGSWLTVV.